This T cell receptor beta chain was sequenced for a study of vaccination and CD4 T cells after COVID-19. With the Oncomine TCR Beta short-read assay, DNA from cultured CD4+ T cells was sequenced. Genomic DNA from cultured CD4+ T cells was extracted. TCRdb redid the calling of the PCR reads with MiXCR, one entry per CDR3 protein. This table holds tens of thousands of distinct CDR3 sequences, 43% found once. V lost 0 bases and J lost 2; bases outside the gene matches: 2. Germline-derived CDR1 and CDR2 are ENHRY and SYGVKD. The CDR3 length is 15 residues. Described time point: late sampling 161 to 241 days after vaccination in a few convalescent patients. Treatment in this sample: roughly 11-day PBMC culture with coronavirus spike peptide pools or control peptides (ViraFEST assay). As for this clonotype: Its antigen is unknown.

This TCR was recovered from a human donor who had recovered from COVID-19. V and J are TRBV10-3 and TRBJ2-7; 9 nucleotides agree with TRBD1. The specimen was CD4+ T cells from blood, cultured in vitro, collected about 7 months after SARS-CoV-2 vaccination. The CDR3 nucleotides are TGTGCCATCAGTGAGTCGCGGACAGGGGCCTACGAGCAGTACTTC. Protein: CAISESRTGAYEQYF.